Described below is a single T cell receptor beta chain sequence and its context. This clone appeared a single time. The antigen this receptor binds is unknown. Base qualities are not provided; no much larger clone lies one nucleotide away. TCRbeta CDR3 regions were amplified from genomic DNA by means of the immunoSEQ Assay, a bias-controlled multiplex PCR. From the authors' description of their analysis: Within the assay, amplification of reference gene primers was used to estimate how many nucleated cells each sample contained. To quantify the absolute abundance of each unique TCRbeta CDR3 rearrangement, sequence reads were collapsed and filtered. For each sample, productive Simpson clonality was calculated as the square root of Simpson's diversity index over productive rearrangements. The immuneACCESS repertoire file appears here via TCRdb, limited to in-frame rearrangements. These files lack a portion of the clones; in checked studies, under half of the deficit traces to unresolved V genes, and the cause of the others is not known. V and J calls and clone size are those listed in that table; D and trimming were worked out from the DNA. The sample has fewer than 200,000 clones on record, 82% of them singletons. Around a sixth of the sample lies in the top ten.

The data were obtained in a study of blood T cell repertoires in COVID-19 (dated by TCRdb to the early 2020s). Background for the entire study: Samples covering the acute and convalescent phases of COVID-19 were provided by collaborators in the United States, Italy and Spain. A freely available public database, intended as a resource for researchers studying the immune response to SARS-CoV-2, is where the repertoires were released. Sample metadata almost always included a de-identified subject ID, COVID-19 status, age in years and sex. HLA class I and class II types, where available, came from metadata supplied by the sample provider rather than from assay-based typing. Samples were obtained from the ongoing ImmuneRACE study (first 160 participants) and from some 1,300 subjects provided by 6 global collaborators. The prospective study material was composed of cDNA or gDNA derived from T cells, B-cell-depleted T cells, or PBMCs. Deeply sampled blood TCRbeta repertoires from subjects exposed to, actively infected with, or recovered from COVID-19 were included in the dataset.

Enrolling through a virtual design, the prospective study's participants ranged in age from roughly 18 to 95 years and lived across 24 United States geographic areas. In the prospective study, cohorts were assigned on the basis of participant-reported clinical history obtained from a screening survey and a study questionnaire. Recovered participants in ImmuneRACE Cohort 3 were defined by two consecutive negative NP/OP PCR tests, clearance by a healthcare professional, or resolution of symptoms. In the prospective study, whole blood, serum and a nasopharyngeal or oropharyngeal swab were collected from each participant by mobile phlebotomists. Over a roughly two-month period, participants in the prospective study had the option of providing additional blood draws and questionnaires. Before DNA extraction, prospective study blood samples were shipped either frozen or at room temperature. On the study overall, not on this receptor specifically: The amount of clinical and demographic metadata varied by source and participant and was provided uncurated.

Sequences SGHDT (CDR1) and YYEEEE (CDR2) are obtained from the germline V gene. The CDR3 numbers 14 residues from cysteine through phenylalanine. The kept DNA is CDR3 alone, 42 bases in frame from the first base. V lost 4 bases and J lost 4 bases, and the count of bases not matched to a germline gene is 5. Material for sequencing was PBMCs or T cells enriched from blood (not recorded which). This sequence uses TRBV5-6 and TRBJ2-5, with 9 bases matching TRBD2. The clonotype was recovered from a man in his sixties who had recovered from COVID-19. The CDR3 sequence is CASSPGLAGETQYF. The DNA sequence is TGTGCCAGCAGCCCGGGACTAGCAGGAGAGACCCAGTACTTC.